Listed here is a single T cell receptor (beta chain). Its antigen is unidentified. The data were obtained in a study of radiation and T cells in renal cell carcinoma. Study in general: Nephrectomy followed 15 Gy stereotactic body radiation by 4 weeks.

Sequencing was performed with immunoSEQ multiplex PCR; in TCRdb, only in-frame clones are kept and a portion is missing. The table records roughly 100,000 clones, 82% of them present only once. General study findings and limits: In blood, top tumor clones expanded by 2 weeks, shrinking by 4.

CDR3 length: 14 amino acids. Trimming stripped 5 bases from V and 1 base from J, with 10 bases between. The germline gives CDR1 SNHLY, CDR2 FYNNEI. The time point here: baseline pretreatment blood. The treatment was: 15 Gy SBRT to primary tumor, nephrectomy 4 weeks later. Blood was sampled at baseline, 2 weeks and 4 weeks after SBRT. The chain has TRBV2 and TRBJ2-3; TRBD2 might be the D (5 bases). The source material was blood, sampled from a patient whose treatment included radiotherapy and nephrectomy. This clonotype was obtained from a man in his 60s with renal cell carcinoma. CDR3 sequence reads: CASSLGLGTDTQYF. The CDR3 DNA reads TGTGCCAGCAGTCTAGGACTGGGCACAGATACGCAGTATTTT. Looking up the rest from reference TRBV2 and TRBJ2-3 gives the full variable domain: EPEVTQTPSHQVTQMGQEVILRCVPISNHLYFYWYRQILGQKVEFLVSFYNNEISEKSEIFDDQFSVERPDGSNFTLKIRSTKLEDSAMYFCASSLGLGTDTQYFGPGTRLTVL.